The source of this T cell receptor beta chain is a study of blood T cell repertoires in COVID-19 (dated by TCRdb to the early 2020s). About the full investigation: Collaborator samples came from the United States, Italy and Spain and covered acute and convalescent phases of COVID-19. The repertoires were released in a freely available public database meant as a resource for research on the immune response to SARS-CoV-2. The dataset comprised deeply sampled blood TCRbeta repertoires from subjects exposed to, actively infected with, or recovered from COVID-19. The material from the prospective study consisted of cDNA or gDNA derived from T cells, B-cell-depleted T cells, or PBMCs. The samples were drawn from two sources: the first 160 participants of the ongoing ImmuneRACE study, and 1,000 to 1,500 subjects contributed by 6 global collaborators. Where HLA class I and class II types were available, the types were taken from metadata supplied by the sample provider, not from assay-based typing. Sample metadata almost always included a de-identified subject ID, COVID-19 status, age in years and sex.

The collaborating institutions used their own protocols to collect whole blood in K2EDTA tubes. For TCRbeta analysis, collaborators shipped samples in one of three forms: frozen whole blood, isolated PBMCs, or DNA extracted from either of those sample types. The investigation overall reported the following: How much clinical and demographic metadata was included differed by source and by participant, and the metadata was provided uncurated.

To note about this clone: Its antigen specificity is not known. No clone much larger than this one lies a single base away; base qualities are absent.

TCRbeta CDR3 regions were amplified from genomic DNA by means of the immunoSEQ Assay, a bias-controlled multiplex PCR. The published analysis was carried out like this. The number of nucleated cells in each sample was estimated by amplification of reference gene primers within the assay. To quantify the absolute abundance of each unique TCRbeta CDR3 rearrangement, sequence reads were collapsed and filtered. For each sample, productive Simpson clonality was calculated as the square root of Simpson's diversity index over productive rearrangements. The source is immuneACCESS, and TCRdb retained only in-frame sequences with V and J called. Part of the clones is not carried over; for the studies checked, unresolved V genes explain less than half of this, and the remainder is unexplained. Clone size and the V and J calls come from that table; the DNA yielded D and trimming. This sample lists some 700,000 clones; around 89% were detected once. More than 0.25% of the sample is in the top ten clones.

The sample consisted of peripheral blood. The origin of this receptor is a woman aged 18-35 years with acute or convalescent COVID-19.

The CDR3: CASSLSGALDTQYF. In nucleotides, the sequence is TGTGCCAGCAGCTTGTCCGGAGCCCTAGATACGCAGTATTTT. Rearrangement joined TRBV5-6 to TRBJ2-3; confidence is insufficient to name the D gene. The germline V gene sets CDR1 to SGHDT and CDR2 to YYEEEE. V is pared back by 1 base and J by 5 bases, with 11 bases lying between the germline termini. Its CDR3 holds 14 amino acids, cysteine through phenylalanine. Of the read, only the CDR3 DNA is kept; its 42 bases are in frame from base 1.